The T cell receptor beta chain under discussion was sequenced for a study of siplizumab effects on memory and regulatory T cells. Study-level points and caveats: The authors mapped only a minor fraction of alloreactive clones to unstimulated subsets.

The protocol was immunoSEQ multiplex PCR, while the TCRdb copy is restricted to in-frame clones and leaves out a portion. The table has 100,000 to 120,000 clones, roughly 91% seen once. The germline V gene has CDR1 SGHKS and CDR2 YYEKEE (reference sequence). This CDR3 region has 15 residues. Trimming removed 3 bases at V and 5 bases at J, with 17 bases between. In the case of this clone: Its antigen remains unknown.

Sample: CD4+ T cells sorted from blood. The TCR originated in a human donor in good health. This chain uses TRBV5-5 with TRBJ2-5, with a possible D match to TRBD1 (6 bases). CDR3 loop: CASSSLTQGTETQYF. CDR3 in DNA: TGTGCCAGCAGCTCCCTAACCCAGGGGACGGAGACCCAGTACTTC.